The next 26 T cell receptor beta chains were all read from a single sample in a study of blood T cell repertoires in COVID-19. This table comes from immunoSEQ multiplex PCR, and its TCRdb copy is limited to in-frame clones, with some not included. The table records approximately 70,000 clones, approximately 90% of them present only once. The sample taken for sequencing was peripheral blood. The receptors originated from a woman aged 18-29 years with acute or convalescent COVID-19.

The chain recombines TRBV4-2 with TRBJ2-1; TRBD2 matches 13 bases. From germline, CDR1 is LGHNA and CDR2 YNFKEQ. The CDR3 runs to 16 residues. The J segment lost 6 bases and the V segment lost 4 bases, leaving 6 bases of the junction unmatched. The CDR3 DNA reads TGTGCCAGCAGCCCAACTAGCGGGGGGGCTAGCAATGAGCAGTTCTTC. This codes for CASSPTSGGASNEQFF.

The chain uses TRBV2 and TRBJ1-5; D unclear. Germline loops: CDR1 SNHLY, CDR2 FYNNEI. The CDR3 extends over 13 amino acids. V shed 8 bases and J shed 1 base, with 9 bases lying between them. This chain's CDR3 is CASGSLSNQPQHF. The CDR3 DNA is TGTGCCAGCGGCAGTTTGAGCAATCAGCCCCAGCATTTT.

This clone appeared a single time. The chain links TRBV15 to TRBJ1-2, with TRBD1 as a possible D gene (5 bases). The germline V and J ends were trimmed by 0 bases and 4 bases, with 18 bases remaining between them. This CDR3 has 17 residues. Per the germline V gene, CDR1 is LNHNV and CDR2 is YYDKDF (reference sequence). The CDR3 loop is CATSREGGDGFLYGYTF. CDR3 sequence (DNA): TGTGCCACCAGCAGAGAGGGGGGGGACGGATTCCTCTATGGCTACACCTTC. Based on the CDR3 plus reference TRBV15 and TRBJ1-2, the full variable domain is DAMVIQNPRYQVTQFGKPVTLSCSQTLNHNVMYWYQQKSSQAPKLLFHYYDKDFNNEADTPDNFQSRRPNTSFCFLDIRSPGLGDTAMYLCATSREGGDGFLYGYTFGSGTRLTVV.

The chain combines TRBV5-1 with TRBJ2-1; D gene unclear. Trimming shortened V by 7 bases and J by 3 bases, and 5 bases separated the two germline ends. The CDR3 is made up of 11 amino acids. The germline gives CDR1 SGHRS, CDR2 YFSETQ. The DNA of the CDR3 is TGCGCCAGCGGTAGCTACAATGAGCAGTTCTTC. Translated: CASGSYNEQFF. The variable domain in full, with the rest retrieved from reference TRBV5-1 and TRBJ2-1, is KAGVTQTPRYLIKTRGQQVTLSCSPISGHRSVSWYQQTPGQGLQFLFEYFSETQRNKGNFPGRFSGRQFSNSRSEMNVSTLELGDSALYLCASGSYNEQFFGPGTRLTVL.

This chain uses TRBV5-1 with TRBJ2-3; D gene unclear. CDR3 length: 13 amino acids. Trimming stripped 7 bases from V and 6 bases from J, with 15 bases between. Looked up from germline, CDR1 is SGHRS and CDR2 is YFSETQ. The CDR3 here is CASGVTPSDTQYF. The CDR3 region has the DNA TGCGCCAGCGGAGTTACCCCCTCCGATACGCAGTATTTT.

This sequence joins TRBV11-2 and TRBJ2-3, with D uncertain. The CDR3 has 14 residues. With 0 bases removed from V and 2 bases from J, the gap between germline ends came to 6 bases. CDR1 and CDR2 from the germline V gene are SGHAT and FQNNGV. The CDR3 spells CASSLEAATDTQYF. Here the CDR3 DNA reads TGTGCCAGCAGCTTAGAGGCCGCCACAGATACGCAGTATTTT.

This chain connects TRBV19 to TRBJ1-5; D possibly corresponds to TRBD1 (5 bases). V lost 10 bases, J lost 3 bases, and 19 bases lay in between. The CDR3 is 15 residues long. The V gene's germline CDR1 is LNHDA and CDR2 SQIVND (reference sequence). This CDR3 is CATKGLREFNQPQHF. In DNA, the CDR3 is TGTGCCACTAAGGGGTTAAGGGAATTCAATCAGCCCCAGCATTTT.

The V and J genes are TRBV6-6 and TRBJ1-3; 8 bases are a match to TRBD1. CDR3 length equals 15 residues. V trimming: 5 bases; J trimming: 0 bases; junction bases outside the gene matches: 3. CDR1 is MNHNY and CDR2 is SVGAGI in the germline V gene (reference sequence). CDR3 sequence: CASSRDRSSGNTIYF. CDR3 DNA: TGTGCCAGCAGTCGGGACAGGTCCTCTGGAAACACCATATATTTT.

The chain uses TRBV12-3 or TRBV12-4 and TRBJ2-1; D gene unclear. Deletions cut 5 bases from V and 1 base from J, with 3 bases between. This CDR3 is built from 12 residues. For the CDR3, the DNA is TGTGCCAGCAGTGTATCCTACAATGAGCAGTTCTTC. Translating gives CASSVSYNEQFF.

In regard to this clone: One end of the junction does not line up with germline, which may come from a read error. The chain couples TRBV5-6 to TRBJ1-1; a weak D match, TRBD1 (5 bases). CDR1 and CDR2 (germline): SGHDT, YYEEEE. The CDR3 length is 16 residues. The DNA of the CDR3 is TGTGCCAACAGCCCACCGGTTAAAGGGGCGAACACTGAAGCTTTCTTT. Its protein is CANSPPVKGANTEAFF.

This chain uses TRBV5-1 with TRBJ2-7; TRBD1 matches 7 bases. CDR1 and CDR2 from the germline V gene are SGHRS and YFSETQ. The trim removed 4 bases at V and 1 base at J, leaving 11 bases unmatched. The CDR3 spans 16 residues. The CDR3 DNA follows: TGCGCCAGCAGCGGAAAGGCCGGGGACAGTTCCTACGAGCAGTACTTC. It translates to CASSGKAGDSSYEQYF. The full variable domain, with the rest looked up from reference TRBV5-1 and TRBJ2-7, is KAGVTQTPRYLIKTRGQQVTLSCSPISGHRSVSWYQQTPGQGLQFLFEYFSETQRNKGNFPGRFSGRQFSNSRSEMNVSTLELGDSALYLCASSGKAGDSSYEQYFGPGTRLTVT.

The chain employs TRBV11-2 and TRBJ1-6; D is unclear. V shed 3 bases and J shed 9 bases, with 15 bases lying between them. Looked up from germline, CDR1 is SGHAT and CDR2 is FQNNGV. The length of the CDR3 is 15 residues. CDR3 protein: CASSFSGLDFSPLHF. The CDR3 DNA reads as TGTGCCAGCAGCTTTTCGGGGTTGGATTTTTCACCCCTCCACTTT.

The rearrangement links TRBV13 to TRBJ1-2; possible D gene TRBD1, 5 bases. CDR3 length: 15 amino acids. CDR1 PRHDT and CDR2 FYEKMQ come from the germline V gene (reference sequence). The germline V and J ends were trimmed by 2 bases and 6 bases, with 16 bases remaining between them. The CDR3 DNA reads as TGTGCCAGCAGCTTAAGGGGTCCGATGAAGGATGGCTACACCTTC. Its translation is CASSLRGPMKDGYTF. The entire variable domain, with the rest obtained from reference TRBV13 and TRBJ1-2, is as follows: AAGVIQSPRHLIKEKRETATLKCYPIPRHDTVYWYQQGPGQDPQFLISFYEKMQSDKGSIPDRFSAQQFSDYHSELNMSSLELGDSALYFCASSLRGPMKDGYTFGSGTRLTVV.

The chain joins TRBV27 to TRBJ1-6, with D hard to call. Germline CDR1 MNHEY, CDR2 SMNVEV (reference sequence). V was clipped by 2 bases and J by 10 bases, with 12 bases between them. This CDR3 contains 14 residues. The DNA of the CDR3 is TGTGCCAGCAGTTTAAACGGGGTAGGCTCACCCCTCCACTTT. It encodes CASSLNGVGSPLHF.

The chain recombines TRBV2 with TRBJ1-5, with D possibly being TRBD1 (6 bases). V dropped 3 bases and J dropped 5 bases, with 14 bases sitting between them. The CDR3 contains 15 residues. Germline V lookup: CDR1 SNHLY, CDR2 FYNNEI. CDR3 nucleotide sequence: TGTGCCAGCAGTGATTCTGGGCAGGGGTATCAGCCCCAGCATTTT. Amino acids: CASSDSGQGYQPQHF.

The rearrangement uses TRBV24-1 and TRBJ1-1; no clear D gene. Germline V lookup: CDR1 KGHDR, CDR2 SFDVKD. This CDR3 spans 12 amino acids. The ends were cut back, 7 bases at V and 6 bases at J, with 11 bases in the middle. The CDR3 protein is CATRGLGAEAFF. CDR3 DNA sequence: TGTGCCACCAGGGGTCTTGGAGCTGAAGCTTTCTTT.

CDR3 residues: CASSSRGGFPLSEAFF. Written as DNA, the CDR3 is TGTGCCAGCAGTTCCCGGGGAGGGTTTCCCCTCTCTGAAGCTTTCTTT. The rearrangement uses TRBV2 and TRBJ1-1; no firm D call. The germline V gene has CDR1 SNHLY and CDR2 FYNNEI. Trimming removed 5 bases from V and 6 bases from J, with 22 bases in between. The length of the CDR3 is 16 residues.

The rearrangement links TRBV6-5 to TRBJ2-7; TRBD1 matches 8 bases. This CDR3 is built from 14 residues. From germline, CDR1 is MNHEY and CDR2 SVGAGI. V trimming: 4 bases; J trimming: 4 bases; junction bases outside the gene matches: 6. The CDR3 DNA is TGTGCCAGCAGTTCAGGACAGGGTTCTTACGAGCAGTACTTC. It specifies CASSSGQGSYEQYF.

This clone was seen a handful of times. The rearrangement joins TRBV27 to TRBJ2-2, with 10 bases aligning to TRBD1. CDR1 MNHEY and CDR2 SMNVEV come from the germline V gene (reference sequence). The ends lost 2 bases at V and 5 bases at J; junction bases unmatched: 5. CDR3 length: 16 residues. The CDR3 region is CASSLLAGQGTGELFF. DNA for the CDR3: TGTGCCAGCAGTTTACTGGCGGGACAGGGGACCGGGGAGCTGTTTTTT.

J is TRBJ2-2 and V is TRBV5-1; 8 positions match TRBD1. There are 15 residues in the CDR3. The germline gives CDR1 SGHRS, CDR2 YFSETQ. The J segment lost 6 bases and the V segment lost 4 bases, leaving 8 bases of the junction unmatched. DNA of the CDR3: TGCGCCAGCAGCCCCAGGGGGCGAGAGTCCGGGGAGCTGTTTTTT. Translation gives CASSPRGRESGELFF.

CDR3 nucleotide sequence: TGTGCCACCCAACATTCAAAAAACAATGAGCAGTTCTTC. It is translated as CATQHSKNNEQFF. The J gene is TRBJ2-1, the V gene TRBV15; D is uncertain. The CDR3 consists of 13 residues. In germline, CDR1 is LNHNV, CDR2 YYDKDF (reference sequence). Trimming stripped 8 bases from V and 5 bases from J, with 13 bases between.

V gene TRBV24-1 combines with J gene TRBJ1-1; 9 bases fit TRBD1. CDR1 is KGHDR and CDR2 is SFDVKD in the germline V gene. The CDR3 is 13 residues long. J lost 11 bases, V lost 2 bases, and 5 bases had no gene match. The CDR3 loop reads CATSDWTGVGAFF. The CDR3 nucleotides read TGTGCCACCAGTGATTGGACAGGGGTTGGGGCTTTCTTT.

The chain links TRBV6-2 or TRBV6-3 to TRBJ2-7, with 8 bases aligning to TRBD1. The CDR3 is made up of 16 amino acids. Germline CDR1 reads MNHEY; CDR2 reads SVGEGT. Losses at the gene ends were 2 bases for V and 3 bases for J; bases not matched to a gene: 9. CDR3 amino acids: CASSYRIGTGYYEQYF. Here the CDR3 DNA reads TGTGCCAGCAGTTACCGGATAGGGACAGGATACTACGAGCAGTACTTC.

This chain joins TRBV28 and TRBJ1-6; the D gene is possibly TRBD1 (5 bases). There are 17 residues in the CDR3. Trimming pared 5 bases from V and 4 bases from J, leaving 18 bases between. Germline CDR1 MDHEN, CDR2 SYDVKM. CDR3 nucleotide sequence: TGTGCCAGCAGTCCAGGGTCCTCGGGCGGTTATAATTCACCCCTCCACTTT. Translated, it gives CASSPGSSGGYNSPLHF. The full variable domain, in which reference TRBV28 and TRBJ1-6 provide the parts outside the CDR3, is DVKVTQSSRYLVKRTGEKVFLECVQDMDHENMFWYRQDPGLGLRLIYFSYDVKMKEKGDIPEGYSVSREKKERFSLILESASTNQTSMYLCASSPGSSGGYNSPLHFGNGTRLTVT.

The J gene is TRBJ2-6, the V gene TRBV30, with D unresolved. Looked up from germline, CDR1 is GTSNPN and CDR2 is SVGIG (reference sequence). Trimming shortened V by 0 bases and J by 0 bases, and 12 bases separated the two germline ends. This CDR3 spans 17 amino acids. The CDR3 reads CAWSVGKTSSGANVLTF. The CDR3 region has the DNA TGTGCCTGGAGTGTCGGAAAGACAAGCTCTGGGGCCAACGTCCTGACTTTC.

The CDR3 region has the DNA TGTGCCATCAGCCCCGGGACAAGCTACGAGCAGTACTTC. Its translation is CAISPGTSYEQYF. This chain joins TRBV10-3 and TRBJ2-7; a possible D gene is TRBD1 (6 bases). The length of the CDR3 is 13 residues. Trimming left V 6 bases short and J 3 bases short, with 12 bases between. Germline values: CDR1 ENHRY, CDR2 SYGVKD.